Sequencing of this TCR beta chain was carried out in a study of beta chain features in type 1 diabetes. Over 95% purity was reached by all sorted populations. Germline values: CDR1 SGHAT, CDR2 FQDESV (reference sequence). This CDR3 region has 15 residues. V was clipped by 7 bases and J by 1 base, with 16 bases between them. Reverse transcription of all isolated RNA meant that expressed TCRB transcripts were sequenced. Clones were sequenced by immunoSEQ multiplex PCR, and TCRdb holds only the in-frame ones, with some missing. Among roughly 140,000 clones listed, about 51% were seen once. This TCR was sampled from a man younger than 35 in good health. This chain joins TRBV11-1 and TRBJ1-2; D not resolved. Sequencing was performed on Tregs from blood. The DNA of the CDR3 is TGTGCCAGCACCCCGACGGAGCGGAGTAACTATGGCTACACCTTC. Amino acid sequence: CASTPTERSNYGYTF.